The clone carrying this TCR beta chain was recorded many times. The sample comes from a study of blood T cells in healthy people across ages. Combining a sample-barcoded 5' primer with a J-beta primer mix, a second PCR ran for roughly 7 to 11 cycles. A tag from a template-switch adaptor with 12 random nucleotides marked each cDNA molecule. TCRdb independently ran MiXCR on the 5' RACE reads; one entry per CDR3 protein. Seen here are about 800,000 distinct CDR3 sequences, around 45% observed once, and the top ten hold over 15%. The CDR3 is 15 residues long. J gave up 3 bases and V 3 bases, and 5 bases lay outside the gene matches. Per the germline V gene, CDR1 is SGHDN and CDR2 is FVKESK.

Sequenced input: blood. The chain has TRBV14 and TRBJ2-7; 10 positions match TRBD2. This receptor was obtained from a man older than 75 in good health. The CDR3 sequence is CASSQGTSGNYEQYF. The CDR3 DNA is TGTGCCAGCAGCCAGGGAACTAGCGGGAACTACGAGCAGTACTTC.